The 24 T cell receptor beta chains below all came from one sample that was sequenced in a study of radiation and T cells in renal cell carcinoma. TCRdb's table, derived via immunoSEQ multiplex PCR, lists solely in-frame clones and lacks some. Of around 95,000 clones in the sample, around 84% are singletons; the top ten hold around 7.9%. Regarding time point: blood 4 weeks post-SBRT, at nephrectomy. As for treatment: 15 Gy SBRT to primary tumor, nephrectomy 4 weeks later. Sequenced material: blood, taken from a patient whose treatment included radiotherapy and nephrectomy. These receptors were obtained from a man in his fifties or sixties with renal cell carcinoma.

The chain employs TRBV25-1 and TRBJ2-4, with 9 nucleotides matching TRBD1. The V gene's germline CDR1 is MGHDK and CDR2 SYGVNS. With V trimmed by 8 bases and J by 11 bases, 4 bases remained unmatched. This CDR3 contains 11 residues. CDR3 nucleotide sequence: TGTGCCAGCCAACAGGGGGCGTTTCAGTACTTC. Translated, it gives CASQQGAFQYF.

In nucleotides, the CDR3 is TGTGCCAGCAGCCGAGAGGGGGGTAGGGCTGGCACTGAAGCTTTCTTT. Its protein product is CASSREGGRAGTEAFF. V usage is TRBV7-2 and J usage is TRBJ1-1, with D perhaps TRBD1 (6 bases). The CDR3 spans 16 residues. Germline V lookup: CDR1 SGHTA, CDR2 FQGNSA. V was shortened by 5 bases and J by 4 bases, with 20 bases between the two germline ends.

The chain has TRBV9 and TRBJ1-1; 9 bases are a match to TRBD1. The CDR3 has 14 amino acids. V dropped 9 bases and J dropped 8; count of bases not matched to a gene: 14. Germline assignment: CDR1 SGDLS and CDR2 YYNGEE. CDR3 region: CATRVFSGTGEAFF. DNA for the CDR3: TGTGCCACACGGGTCTTTAGTGGGACAGGGGAAGCTTTCTTT.

This clone was detected only a few times. The chain couples TRBV28 to TRBJ2-7, with D uncertain. V shed 7 bases and J shed 4 bases, with 17 bases lying between them. Per the germline V gene, CDR1 is MDHEN and CDR2 is SYDVKM. The CDR3 totals 14 residues. The CDR3 nucleotides read TGTGCCAGCACCATGAGAGGCAGGCAATACGAGCAGTACTTC. It specifies CASTMRGRQYEQYF.

This clone has more than one count but fewer than ten. In DNA form, the CDR3 reads TGTGCCAGTAGTAGGCCGGTGGGACTCCTTGAAGCTTTCTTT. The encoded protein is CASSRPVGLLEAFF. The chain couples TRBV19 to TRBJ1-1; D is perhaps TRBD1 (5 bases). There are 14 residues in the CDR3. The V end was cut by 4 bases, the J end by 7 bases, with 16 bases between. Per germline, CDR1 LNHDA and CDR2 SQIVND (reference sequence).

The chain carries TRBV29-1 and TRBJ1-5, with D possibly matching TRBD1 (6 bases). The CDR3 loop spans 14 amino acids. Germline lookup yields CDR1 SQVTM and CDR2 ANQGSEA. V lost 6 bases and J lost 0, with 12 bases in between. In DNA form, the CDR3 reads TGCAGCGTGGGAACAGGGATTAGCAATCAGCCCCAGCATTTT. The encoded protein is CSVGTGISNQPQHF. Together with reference TRBV29-1 and TRBJ1-5, the CDR3 gives the full variable domain: SAVISQKPSRDICQRGTSLTIQCQVDSQVTMMFWYRQQPGQSLTLIATANQGSEATYESGFVIDKFPISRPNLTFSTLTVSNMSPEDSSIYLCSVGTGISNQPQHFGDGTRLSIL.

The chain carries TRBV19 and TRBJ1-2; D possibly corresponds to TRBD1 (5 bases). Germline values: CDR1 LNHDA, CDR2 SQIVND (reference sequence). The V end was cut by 3 bases, the J end by 7 bases, with 9 bases between. The CDR3 is made up of 12 amino acids. The CDR3 loop reads CASSIEGFGYTF. The CDR3, as DNA: TGTGCCAGTAGTATCGAGGGGTTTGGCTACACCTTC.

The V call is TRBV27, the J call TRBJ2-3, with D possibly being TRBD1 (5 bases). Germline V gene sequence: CDR1 MNHEY, CDR2 SMNVEV (reference sequence). Trimming left V 3 bases short and J 2 bases short, with 9 bases between. The CDR3 is made up of 14 amino acids. CDR3 nucleotide sequence: TGTGCCAGCAGTTTTGGGGCAGTCACAGATACGCAGTATTTT. It is translated as CASSFGAVTDTQYF.

The chain is built from TRBV11-2 and TRBJ2-7; 8 bases are a match to TRBD1. After removal of 1 base from V and 3 bases from J, the junction contained 2 bases not matched to a gene. Germline V gene sequence: CDR1 SGHAT, CDR2 FQNNGV. The CDR3 covers 14 residues. CDR3 loop: CASSLGTGFYEQYF. CDR3 bases: TGTGCCAGCAGCTTAGGGACAGGGTTCTACGAGCAGTACTTC. Looking up the rest from reference TRBV11-2 and TRBJ2-7 gives the full variable domain: EAGVAQSPRYKIIEKRQSVAFWCNPISGHATLYWYQQILGQGPKLLIQFQNNGVVDDSQLPKDRFSAERLKGVDSTLKIQPAKLEDSAVYLCASSLGTGFYEQYFGPGTRLTVT.

The rearrangement joins TRBV28 to TRBJ2-3, with 11 nucleotides matching TRBD1. This CDR3 contains 15 residues. Germline-derived CDR1 and CDR2 are MDHEN and SYDVKM. V lost 3 bases and J lost 3; bases outside the gene matches: 2. The chain's CDR3 is CASSFGTGGTDTQYF. The CDR3 DNA follows: TGTGCCAGCAGTTTCGGGACAGGGGGTACAGATACGCAGTATTTT.

The chain uses TRBV28 and TRBJ2-6; TRBD1 matches at 9 bases. CDR3 length: 17 amino acids. Germline V gene lookup returns CDR1 MDHEN and CDR2 SYDVKM. Losses at the gene ends were 6 bases for V and 1 base for J; bases not matched to a gene: 7. The CDR3 reads CASSTGQGWSGANVLTF. CDR3 bases: TGTGCCAGCAGCACGGGACAGGGTTGGTCTGGGGCCAACGTCCTGACTTTC. Supplemented by reference TRBV28 and TRBJ2-6, the full variable domain reads DVKVTQSSRYLVKRTGEKVFLECVQDMDHENMFWYRQDPGLGLRLIYFSYDVKMKEKGDIPEGYSVSREKKERFSLILESASTNQTSMYLCASSTGQGWSGANVLTFGAGSRLTVL.

This chain joins TRBV9 and TRBJ2-7; 10 nucleotides agree with TRBD2. The CDR3 has 15 amino acids. V lost 4 bases to trimming and J lost 2 bases; unmatched junction nucleotides: 6. Germline CDR1 reads SGDLS; CDR2 reads YYNGEE. The CDR3 nucleotides are TGTGCCAGCAGCCCCACTAGCGGGACTACCTACGAGCAGTACTTC. Its translation: CASSPTSGTTYEQYF.

The chain uses TRBV7-9 and TRBJ1-1; 7 bases agree with TRBD1. Per the germline V gene, CDR1 is SEHNR and CDR2 is FQNEAQ (reference sequence). The length of the CDR3 is 15 residues. V was clipped by 3 bases and J by 1 base; unmatched bases: 5. The CDR3 loop reads CASSLTGRANTEAFF. CDR3 sequence (DNA): TGTGCCAGCAGCTTGACAGGGCGGGCGAACACTGAAGCTTTCTTT.

The chain employs TRBV7-8 and TRBJ2-7, with TRBD1 identical over 8 bases. V dropped 5 bases and J dropped 2; count of bases not matched to a gene: 8. Germline CDR1 reads SGHVS; CDR2 reads FQNEAQ. This CDR3 contains 15 residues. Here the CDR3 DNA reads TGTGCCAGCAGCCTTAGACAGGGGAGGCCCTACGAGCAGTACTTC. Amino acid sequence: CASSLRQGRPYEQYF.

The V call is TRBV4-1, the J call TRBJ2-7, with D tentatively TRBD2 (6 bases). This CDR3 has 18 amino acids. Germline V gene lookup returns CDR1 MGHRA and CDR2 YSYEKL. Trimming pared 4 bases from V and 1 base from J, leaving 23 bases between. The chain's CDR3 is CASSLTMGDSHFSYEQYF. The CDR3 DNA reads TGCGCCAGCAGCCTTACCATGGGGGACTCGCATTTTTCCTACGAGCAGTACTTC.

The chain links TRBV7-8 to TRBJ2-7; tentative D call: TRBD1 (5 bases). V lost 11 bases to trimming and J lost 3 bases, with 14 bases between them. This CDR3 comprises 12 residues. CDR1 and CDR2 from the germline V gene are SGHVS and FQNEAQ. In nucleotides, the CDR3 is TGTGCCGTCAGGGAACCAAGCTACGAGCAGTACTTC. Encoded protein: CAVREPSYEQYF.

CDR3 amino acids: CASSLLGTGGFFSTYEQYF. The CDR3 bases are TGTGCCAGCAGTTTACTTGGGACAGGGGGCTTTTTCTCCACCTACGAGCAGTACTTC. The rearrangement uses TRBV28 and TRBJ2-7; 12 bases line up with TRBD1. V shed 2 bases and J 2 bases; nucleotides not matched to a gene: 13. Germline assignment: CDR1 MDHEN and CDR2 SYDVKM. CDR3 length equals 19 residues.

The V and J genes are TRBV6-5 and TRBJ2-4; D may be TRBD2 (6 bases). CDR3 length: 15 residues. V lost 3 bases, J lost 0 bases, and 9 bases lay in between. CDR1 MNHEY and CDR2 SVGAGI come from the germline V gene. The CDR3 protein is CASSYGGLAKNIQYF. For the CDR3, the DNA is TGTGCCAGCAGTTATGGGGGGTTAGCCAAAAACATTCAGTACTTC.

V usage is TRBV2 and J usage is TRBJ2-5; D unresolved. V dropped 1 base and J dropped 1 base, with 1 base sitting between them. The CDR3 loop spans 12 amino acids. CDR1 is SNHLY, CDR2 FYNNEI, per germline. The CDR3 loop reads CASSEVQETQYF. The CDR3 DNA reads as TGTGCCAGCAGTGAAGTCCAAGAGACCCAGTACTTC. The full variable domain, rest sourced from reference TRBV2 and TRBJ2-5, is EPEVTQTPSHQVTQMGQEVILRCVPISNHLYFYWYRQILGQKVEFLVSFYNNEISEKSEIFDDQFSVERPDGSNFTLKIRSTKLEDSAMYFCASSEVQETQYFGPGTRLLVL.

The chain carries TRBV7-2 and TRBJ2-1; 8 bases line up with TRBD2. The trim removed 1 base at V and 0 bases at J, leaving 2 bases unmatched. CDR3 length: 16 amino acids. CDR1 and CDR2 from the germline V gene are SGHTA and FQGNSA. The CDR3 spells CASSLVGTSSYNEQFF. The CDR3 DNA reads as TGTGCCAGCAGCTTAGTAGGGACTAGCTCCTACAATGAGCAGTTCTTC.

Regarding this clone: The junction and the germline gene differ at one end; a read error may be behind it. V is TRBV7-8 and J is TRBJ1-3, with 7 bases that match TRBD1. Germline V gene sequence: CDR1 SGHVS, CDR2 FQNEAQ. The CDR3 sequence is 12 residues long. In nucleotides, the CDR3 is TGTGCCAGCAGCTTAGGTACGGGACAGTATGATTTT. Protein sequence: CASSLGTGQYDF.

The chain carries TRBV10-3 and TRBJ2-7; D unresolved. The germline gives CDR1 ENHRY, CDR2 SYGVKD. The CDR3 has 13 residues. The V and J ends lost 2 bases and 4 bases respectively, with 9 bases between them. CDR3 nucleotides: TGTGCCATCAGTGAGCCGAGCGTTTACGAGCAGTACTTC. It is translated as CAISEPSVYEQYF.

The V call is TRBV28, the J call TRBJ2-1, with 13 bases lining up with TRBD2. The CDR3 covers 14 residues. V lost 5 bases to trimming and J lost 9 bases; unmatched junction nucleotides: 4. The germline gives CDR1 MDHEN, CDR2 SYDVKM. CDR3 DNA: TGTGCCAGCAGTCGACTAGCGGGAGGACCTGAGCAGTTCTTC. It specifies CASSRLAGGPEQFF. Based on the CDR3 plus reference TRBV28 and TRBJ2-1, the full variable domain is DVKVTQSSRYLVKRTGEKVFLECVQDMDHENMFWYRQDPGLGLRLIYFSYDVKMKEKGDIPEGYSVSREKKERFSLILESASTNQTSMYLCASSRLAGGPEQFFGPGTRLTVL.

This chain uses TRBV6-1 with TRBJ1-2, with D possibly matching TRBD1 (5 bases). CDR3 size: 16 residues. Germline V gene sequence: CDR1 MNHNS, CDR2 SASEGT. V was shortened by 0 bases and J by 6 bases, with 17 bases between the two germline ends. This CDR3 is CASSEAIPGPADGYTF. The CDR3 DNA reads as TGTGCCAGCAGTGAAGCTATACCGGGACCGGCCGATGGCTACACCTTC.